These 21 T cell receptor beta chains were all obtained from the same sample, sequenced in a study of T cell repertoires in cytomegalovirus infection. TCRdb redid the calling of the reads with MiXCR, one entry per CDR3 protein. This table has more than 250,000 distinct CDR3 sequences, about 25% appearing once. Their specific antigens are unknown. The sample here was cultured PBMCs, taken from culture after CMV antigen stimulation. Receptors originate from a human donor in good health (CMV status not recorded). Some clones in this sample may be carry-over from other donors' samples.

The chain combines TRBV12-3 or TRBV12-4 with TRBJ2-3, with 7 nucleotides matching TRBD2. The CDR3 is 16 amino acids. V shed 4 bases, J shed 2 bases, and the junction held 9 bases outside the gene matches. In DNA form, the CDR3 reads TGTGCCAGCAGTTCACCCTGGGGGGGGGACACAGATACGCAGTATTTT. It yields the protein CASSSPWGGDTDTQYF.

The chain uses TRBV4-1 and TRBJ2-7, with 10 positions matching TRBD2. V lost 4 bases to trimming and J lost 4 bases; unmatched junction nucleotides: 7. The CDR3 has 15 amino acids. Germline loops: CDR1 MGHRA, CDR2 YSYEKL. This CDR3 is CASSLEPSGSYEQYF. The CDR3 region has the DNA TGCGCCAGCAGCCTTGAGCCTAGCGGGAGTTACGAGCAGTACTTC.

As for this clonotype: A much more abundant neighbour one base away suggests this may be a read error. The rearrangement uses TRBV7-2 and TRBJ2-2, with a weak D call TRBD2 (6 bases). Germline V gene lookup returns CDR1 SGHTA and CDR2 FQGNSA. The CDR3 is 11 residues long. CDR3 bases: TGTGCCAGCAACGTTTGGGGGGAGCCGTTTTTT. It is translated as CASNVWGEPFF. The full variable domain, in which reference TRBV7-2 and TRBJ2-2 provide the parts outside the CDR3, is GAGVSQSPSNKVTEKGKDVELRCDPISGHTALYWYRQSLGQGLEFLIYFQGNSAPDKSGLPSDRFSAERTGGSVSTLTIQRTQQEDSAVYLCASNVWGEPFFGEGSRLTVL.

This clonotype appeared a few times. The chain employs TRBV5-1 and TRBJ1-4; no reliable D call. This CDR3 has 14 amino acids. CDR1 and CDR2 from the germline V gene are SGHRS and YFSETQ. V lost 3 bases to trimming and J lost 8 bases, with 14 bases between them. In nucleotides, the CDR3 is TGCGCCAGCAGCTCCGGATGGGAGGGCGAAAAACTGTTTTTT. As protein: CASSSGWEGEKLFF. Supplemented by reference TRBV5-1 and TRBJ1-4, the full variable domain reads KAGVTQTPRYLIKTRGQQVTLSCSPISGHRSVSWYQQTPGQGLQFLFEYFSETQRNKGNFPGRFSGRQFSNSRSEMNVSTLELGDSALYLCASSSGWEGEKLFFGSGTQLSVL.

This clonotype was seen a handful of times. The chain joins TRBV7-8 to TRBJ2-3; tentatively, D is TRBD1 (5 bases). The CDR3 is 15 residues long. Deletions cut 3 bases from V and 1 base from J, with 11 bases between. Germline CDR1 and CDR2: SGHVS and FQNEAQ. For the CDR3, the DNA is TGTGCCAGCAGCTTTCTGAAGACAGGCACAGATACGCAGTATTTT. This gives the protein CASSFLKTGTDTQYF. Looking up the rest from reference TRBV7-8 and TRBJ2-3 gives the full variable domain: GAGVSQSPRYKVAKRGQDVALRCDPISGHVSLFWYQQALGQGPEFLTYFQNEAQLDKSGLPSDRFFAERPEGSVSTLKIQRTQQEDSAVYLCASSFLKTGTDTQYFGPGTRLTVL.

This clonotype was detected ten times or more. CDR3 amino acids: CASSRRGAQGDTQYF. Here the CDR3 DNA reads TGTGCCAGCAGTCGGCGGGGGGCGCAGGGAGATACGCAGTATTTT. This chain links TRBV7-2 with TRBJ2-3, with TRBD2 identical over 8 bases. Per germline, CDR1 SGHTA and CDR2 FQGNSA. Trimming cost V 6 bases and J 5 bases; bases outside gene matches: 10. CDR3 length: 15 amino acids.

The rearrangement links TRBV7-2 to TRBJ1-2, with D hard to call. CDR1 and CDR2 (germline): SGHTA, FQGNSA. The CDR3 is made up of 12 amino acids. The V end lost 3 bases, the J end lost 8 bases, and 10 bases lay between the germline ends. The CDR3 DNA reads TGTGCCAGCAGCTTTTTAGATGGAGGCTACACCTTC. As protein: CASSFLDGGYTF.

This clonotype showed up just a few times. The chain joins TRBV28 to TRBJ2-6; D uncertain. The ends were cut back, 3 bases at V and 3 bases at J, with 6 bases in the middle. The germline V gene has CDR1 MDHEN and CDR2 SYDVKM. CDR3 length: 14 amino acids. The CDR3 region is CASSFLNGANVLTF. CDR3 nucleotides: TGTGCCAGCAGTTTCCTCAATGGGGCCAACGTCCTGACTTTC.

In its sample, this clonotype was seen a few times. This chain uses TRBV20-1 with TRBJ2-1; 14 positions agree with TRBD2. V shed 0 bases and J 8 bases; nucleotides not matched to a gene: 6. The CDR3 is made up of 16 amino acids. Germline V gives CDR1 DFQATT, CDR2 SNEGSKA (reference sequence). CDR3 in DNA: TGCAGTGCTAGAGATGGGACTAGCGGGAGAAAATATGAGCAGTTCTTC. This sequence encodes CSARDGTSGRKYEQFF.

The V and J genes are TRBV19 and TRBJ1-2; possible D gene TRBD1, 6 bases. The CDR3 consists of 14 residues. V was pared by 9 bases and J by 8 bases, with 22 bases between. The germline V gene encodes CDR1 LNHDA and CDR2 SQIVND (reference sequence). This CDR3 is CASLPGQRLGGYTF. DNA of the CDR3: TGTGCCAGCCTCCCCGGACAGCGGCTGGGAGGCTACACCTTC.

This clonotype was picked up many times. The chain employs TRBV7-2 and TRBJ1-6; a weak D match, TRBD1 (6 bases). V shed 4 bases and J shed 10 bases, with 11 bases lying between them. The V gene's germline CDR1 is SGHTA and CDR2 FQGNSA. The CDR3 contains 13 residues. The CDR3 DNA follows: TGTGCCAGCAGCTCACAGGGCGAGTCACCCCTCCACTTT. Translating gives CASSSQGESPLHF.

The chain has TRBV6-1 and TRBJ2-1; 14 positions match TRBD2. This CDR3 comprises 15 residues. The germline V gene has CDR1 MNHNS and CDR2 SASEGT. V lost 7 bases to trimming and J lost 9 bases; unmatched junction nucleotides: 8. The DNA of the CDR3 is TGTGCCAGCACCGTGGGGACTAGCGGGAGCGGTGAGCAGTTCTTC. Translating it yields CASTVGTSGSGEQFF.

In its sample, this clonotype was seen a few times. The CDR3 DNA sequence: TGTGCCATCAGTAGGACAGGGAACACTGAAGCTTTCTTT. Its translation is CAISRTGNTEAFF. This chain uses TRBV10-3 with TRBJ1-1; 7 bases line up with TRBD1. In germline, CDR1 is ENHRY, CDR2 SYGVKD. The CDR3 is made up of 13 amino acids. Losses at the gene ends were 5 bases for V and 1 base for J; bases not matched to a gene: 1.

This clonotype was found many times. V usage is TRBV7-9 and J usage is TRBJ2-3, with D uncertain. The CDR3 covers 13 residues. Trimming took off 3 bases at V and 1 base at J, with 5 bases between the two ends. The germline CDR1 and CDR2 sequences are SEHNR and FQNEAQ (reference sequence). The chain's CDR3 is CASSLSGTDTQYF. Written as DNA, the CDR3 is TGTGCCAGCAGCTTGAGCGGCACAGATACGCAGTATTTT.

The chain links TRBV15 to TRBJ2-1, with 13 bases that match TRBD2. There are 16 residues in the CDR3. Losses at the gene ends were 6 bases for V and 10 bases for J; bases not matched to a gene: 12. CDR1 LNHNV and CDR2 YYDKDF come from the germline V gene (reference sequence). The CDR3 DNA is TGTGCCACCAGAGAATGGACTAGCGGGAGTGAAGGGGAGCAGTTCTTC. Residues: CATREWTSGSEGEQFF.

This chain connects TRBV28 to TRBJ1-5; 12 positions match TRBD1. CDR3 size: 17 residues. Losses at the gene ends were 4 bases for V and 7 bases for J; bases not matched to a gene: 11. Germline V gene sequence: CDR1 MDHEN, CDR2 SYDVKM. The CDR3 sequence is CASSSGTGGEVRQPQHF. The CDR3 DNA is TGTGCCAGCAGTTCTGGGACAGGGGGCGAAGTTAGACAGCCCCAGCATTTT.

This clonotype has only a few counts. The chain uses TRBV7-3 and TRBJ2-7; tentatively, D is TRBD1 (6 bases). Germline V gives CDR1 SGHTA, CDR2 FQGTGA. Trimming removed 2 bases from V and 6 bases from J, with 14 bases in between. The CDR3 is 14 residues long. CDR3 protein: CASSLGRGEIEQYF. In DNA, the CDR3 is TGTGCCAGCAGCTTAGGCAGGGGTGAGATCGAGCAGTACTTC.

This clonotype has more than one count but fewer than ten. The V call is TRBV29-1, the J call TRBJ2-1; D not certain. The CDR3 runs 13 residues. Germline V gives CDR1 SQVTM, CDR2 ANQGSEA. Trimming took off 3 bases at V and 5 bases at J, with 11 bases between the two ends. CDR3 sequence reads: CSVERLVNNEQFF. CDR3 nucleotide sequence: TGCAGCGTTGAGAGGCTCGTTAACAATGAGCAGTTCTTC.

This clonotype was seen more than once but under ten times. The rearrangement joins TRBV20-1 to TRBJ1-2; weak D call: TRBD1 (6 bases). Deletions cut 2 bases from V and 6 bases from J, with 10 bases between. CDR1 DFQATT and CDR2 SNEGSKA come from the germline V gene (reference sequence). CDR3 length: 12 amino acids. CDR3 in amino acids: CSARRGGDGYTF. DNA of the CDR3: TGCAGTGCTAGAAGGGGGGGGGATGGCTACACCTTC.

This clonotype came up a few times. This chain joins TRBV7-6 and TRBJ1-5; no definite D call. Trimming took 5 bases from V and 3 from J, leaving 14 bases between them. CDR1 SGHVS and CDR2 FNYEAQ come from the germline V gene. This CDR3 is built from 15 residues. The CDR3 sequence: CASSPFGRDNQPQHF. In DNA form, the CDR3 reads TGTGCCAGCAGCCCCTTTGGGAGGGACAATCAGCCCCAGCATTTT.

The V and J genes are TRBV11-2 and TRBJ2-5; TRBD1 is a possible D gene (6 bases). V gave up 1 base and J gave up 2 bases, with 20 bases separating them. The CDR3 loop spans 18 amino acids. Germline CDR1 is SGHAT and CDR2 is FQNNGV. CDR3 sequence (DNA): TGTGCCAGCAGCTTAGTCATAGGATCAGGGGCGAGTCAAGAGACCCAGTACTTC. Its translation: CASSLVIGSGASQETQYF.